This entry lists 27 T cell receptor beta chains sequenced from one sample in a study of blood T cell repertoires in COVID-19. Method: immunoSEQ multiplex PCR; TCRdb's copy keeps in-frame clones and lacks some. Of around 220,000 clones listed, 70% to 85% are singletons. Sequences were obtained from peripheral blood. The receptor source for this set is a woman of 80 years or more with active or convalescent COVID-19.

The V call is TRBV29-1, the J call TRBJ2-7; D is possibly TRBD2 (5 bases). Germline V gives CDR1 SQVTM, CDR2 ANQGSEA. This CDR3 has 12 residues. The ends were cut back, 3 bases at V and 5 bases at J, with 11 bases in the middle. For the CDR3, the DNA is TGCAGCGTTGATCTCGGGATAGACGAGCAGTACTTC. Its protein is CSVDLGIDEQYF.

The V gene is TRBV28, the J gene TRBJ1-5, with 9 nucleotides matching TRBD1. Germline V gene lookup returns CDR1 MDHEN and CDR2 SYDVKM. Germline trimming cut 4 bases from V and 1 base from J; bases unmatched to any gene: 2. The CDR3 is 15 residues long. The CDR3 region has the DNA TGTGCCAGCAGTTCAACAGGGGGCAGCAATCAGCCCCAGCATTTT. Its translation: CASSSTGGSNQPQHF.

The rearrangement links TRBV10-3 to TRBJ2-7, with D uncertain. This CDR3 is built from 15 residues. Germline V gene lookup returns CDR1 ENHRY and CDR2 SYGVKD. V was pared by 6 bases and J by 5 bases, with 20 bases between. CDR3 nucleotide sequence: TGTGCCATCAGGCCCCAAGCTGAAACTCCCCACGAGCAGTACTTC. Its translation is CAIRPQAETPHEQYF.

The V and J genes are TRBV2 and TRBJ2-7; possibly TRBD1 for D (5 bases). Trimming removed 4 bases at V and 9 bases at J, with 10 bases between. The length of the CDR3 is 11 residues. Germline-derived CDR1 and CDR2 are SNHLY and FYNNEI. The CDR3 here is CASSGGFGQYF. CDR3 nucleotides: TGTGCCAGCAGTGGGGGCTTCGGGCAGTACTTC.

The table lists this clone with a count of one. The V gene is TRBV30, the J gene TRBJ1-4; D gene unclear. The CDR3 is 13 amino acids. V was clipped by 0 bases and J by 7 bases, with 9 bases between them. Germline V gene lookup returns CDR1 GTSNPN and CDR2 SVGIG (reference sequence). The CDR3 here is CAWSVLVSEKLFF. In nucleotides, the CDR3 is TGTGCCTGGAGTGTACTAGTCAGTGAAAAACTGTTTTTT. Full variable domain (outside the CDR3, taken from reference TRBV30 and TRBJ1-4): SQTIHQWPATLVQPVGSPLSLECTVEGTSNPNLYWYRQAAGRGLQLLFYSVGIGQISSEVPQNLSASRPQDRQFILSSKKLLLSDSGFYLCAWSVLVSEKLFFGSGTQLSVL.

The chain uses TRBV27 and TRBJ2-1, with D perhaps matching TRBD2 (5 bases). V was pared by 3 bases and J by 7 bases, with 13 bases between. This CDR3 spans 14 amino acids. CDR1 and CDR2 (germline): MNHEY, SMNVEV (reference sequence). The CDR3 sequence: CASSFLAGGNEQFF. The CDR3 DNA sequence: TGTGCCAGCAGTTTTCTCGCGGGCGGGAATGAGCAGTTCTTC.

DNA of the CDR3: TGTGCCAGCAGCCTGACAGGGATGCATCAGCCCCAGCATTTT. Its translation is CASSLTGMHQPQHF. The V call is TRBV6-5, the J call TRBJ1-5; 7 bases match TRBD1. CDR1 and CDR2 from the germline V gene are MNHEY and SVGAGI. V lost 6 bases and J lost 5; bases outside the gene matches: 7. The CDR3 totals 14 residues.

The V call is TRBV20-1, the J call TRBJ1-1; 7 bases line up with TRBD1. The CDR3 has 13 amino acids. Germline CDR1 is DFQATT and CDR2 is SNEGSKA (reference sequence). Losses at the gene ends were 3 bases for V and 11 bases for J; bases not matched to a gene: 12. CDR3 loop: CSASRGRQGMAFF. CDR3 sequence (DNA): TGCAGTGCTAGTAGAGGGAGACAGGGAATGGCTTTCTTT.

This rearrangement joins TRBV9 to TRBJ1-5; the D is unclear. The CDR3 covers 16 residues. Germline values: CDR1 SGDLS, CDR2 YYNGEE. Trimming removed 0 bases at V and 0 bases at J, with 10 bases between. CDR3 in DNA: TGTGCCAGCAGCGTAGATTCAGGATATAGCAATCAGCCCCAGCATTTT. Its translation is CASSVDSGYSNQPQHF.

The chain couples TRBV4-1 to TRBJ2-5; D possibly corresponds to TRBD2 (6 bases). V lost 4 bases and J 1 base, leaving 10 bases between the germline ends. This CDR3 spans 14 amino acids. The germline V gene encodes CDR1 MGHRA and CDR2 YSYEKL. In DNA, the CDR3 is TGCGCCAGCAGCCGCGGGACCAGCCAAGAGACCCAGTACTTC. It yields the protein CASSRGTSQETQYF.

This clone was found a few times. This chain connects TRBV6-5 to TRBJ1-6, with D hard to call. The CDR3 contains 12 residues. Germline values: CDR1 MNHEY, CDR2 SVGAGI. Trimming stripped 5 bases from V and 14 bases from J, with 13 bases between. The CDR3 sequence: CASSSDPLALHF. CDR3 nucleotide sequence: TGTGCCAGCAGTAGCGACCCCTTGGCCCTCCACTTT.

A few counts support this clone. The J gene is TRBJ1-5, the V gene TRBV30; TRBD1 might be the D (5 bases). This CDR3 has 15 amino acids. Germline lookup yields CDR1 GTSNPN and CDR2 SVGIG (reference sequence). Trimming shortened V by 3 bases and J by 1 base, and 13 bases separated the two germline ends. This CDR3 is CAWSVISGSNQPQHF. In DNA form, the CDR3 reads TGTGCCTGGAGCGTCATCTCAGGGAGCAATCAGCCCCAGCATTTT.

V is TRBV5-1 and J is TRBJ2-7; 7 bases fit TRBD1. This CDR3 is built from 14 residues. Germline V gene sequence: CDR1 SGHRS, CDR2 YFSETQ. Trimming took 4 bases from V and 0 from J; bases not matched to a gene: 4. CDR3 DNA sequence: TGCGCCAGCAGCGTGGGACAGCCCTCCTACGAGCAGTACTTC. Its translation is CASSVGQPSYEQYF.

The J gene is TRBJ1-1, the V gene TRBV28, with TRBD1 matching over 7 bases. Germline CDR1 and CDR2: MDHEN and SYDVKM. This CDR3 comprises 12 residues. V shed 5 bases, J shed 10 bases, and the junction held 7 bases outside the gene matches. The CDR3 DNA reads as TGTGCCAGCAGTCCTCCAGGGGGAACAGCTTTCTTT. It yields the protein CASSPPGGTAFF.

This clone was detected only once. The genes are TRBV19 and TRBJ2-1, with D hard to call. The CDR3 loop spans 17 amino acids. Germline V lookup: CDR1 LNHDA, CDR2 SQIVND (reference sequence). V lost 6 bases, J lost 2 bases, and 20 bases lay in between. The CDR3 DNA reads TGTGCCAGTAGCAACACCCCCAGGCGAATAACCTACAATGAGCAGTTCTTC. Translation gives CASSNTPRRITYNEQFF.

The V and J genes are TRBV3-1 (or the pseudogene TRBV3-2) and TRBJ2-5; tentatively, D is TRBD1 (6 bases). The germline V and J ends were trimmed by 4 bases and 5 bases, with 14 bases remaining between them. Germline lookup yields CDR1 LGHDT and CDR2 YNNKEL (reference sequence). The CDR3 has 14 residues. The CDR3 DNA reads TGTGCCAGCAGCCCCCGATGGCAGGGGGAGACCCAGTACTTC. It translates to CASSPRWQGETQYF.

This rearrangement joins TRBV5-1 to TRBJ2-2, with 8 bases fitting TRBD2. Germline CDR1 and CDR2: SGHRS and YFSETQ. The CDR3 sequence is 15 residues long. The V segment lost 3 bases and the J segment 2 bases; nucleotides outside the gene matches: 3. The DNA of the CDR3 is TGCGCCAGCAGCTCGGGAGGGTTAAACACCGGGGAGCTGTTTTTT. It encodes CASSSGGLNTGELFF.

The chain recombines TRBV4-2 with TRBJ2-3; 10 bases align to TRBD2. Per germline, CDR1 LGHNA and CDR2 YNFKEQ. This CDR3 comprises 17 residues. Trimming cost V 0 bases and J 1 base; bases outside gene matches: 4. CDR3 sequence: CASSQDLAGAGTDTQYF. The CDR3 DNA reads TGTGCCAGCAGCCAAGATCTAGCGGGGGCTGGCACAGATACGCAGTATTTT.

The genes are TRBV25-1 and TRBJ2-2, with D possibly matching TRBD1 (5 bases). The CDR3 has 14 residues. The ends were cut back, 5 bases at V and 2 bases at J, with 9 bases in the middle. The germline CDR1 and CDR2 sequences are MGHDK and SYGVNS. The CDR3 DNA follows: TGTGCCAGCAGTAGACAGTCCAACACCGGGGAGCTGTTTTTT. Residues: CASSRQSNTGELFF.

The CDR3 reads CASILYNSGNTIYF. CDR3 coding DNA: TGTGCCAGCATTCTGTATAACTCTGGAAACACCATATATTTT. The V and J genes are TRBV6-5 and TRBJ1-3; D is uncertain. The germline CDR1 and CDR2 sequences are MNHEY and SVGAGI. The V gene lost 7 bases and the J gene lost 0 bases, with 10 bases spanning the gap. CDR3 length equals 14 residues.

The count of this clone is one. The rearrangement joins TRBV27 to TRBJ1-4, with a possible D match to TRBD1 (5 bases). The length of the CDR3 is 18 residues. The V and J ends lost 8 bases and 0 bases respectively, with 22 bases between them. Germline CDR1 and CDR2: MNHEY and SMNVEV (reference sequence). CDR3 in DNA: TGTGCCAGCGCTATGGGACTGGGGACGGTTGCAACTAATGAAAAACTGTTTTTT. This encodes CASAMGLGTVATNEKLFF.

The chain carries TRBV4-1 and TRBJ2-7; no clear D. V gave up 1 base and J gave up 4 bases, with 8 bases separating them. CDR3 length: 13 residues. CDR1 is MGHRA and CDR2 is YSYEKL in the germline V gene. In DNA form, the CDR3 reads TGCGCCAGCAGCCAAGTAACAGAATACGAGCAGTACTTC. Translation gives CASSQVTEYEQYF.

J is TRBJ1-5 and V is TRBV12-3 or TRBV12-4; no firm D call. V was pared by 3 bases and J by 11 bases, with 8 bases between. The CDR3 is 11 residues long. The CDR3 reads CASSFGSSQHF. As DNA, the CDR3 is TGTGCCAGCAGTTTTGGTAGTTCCCAGCATTTT.

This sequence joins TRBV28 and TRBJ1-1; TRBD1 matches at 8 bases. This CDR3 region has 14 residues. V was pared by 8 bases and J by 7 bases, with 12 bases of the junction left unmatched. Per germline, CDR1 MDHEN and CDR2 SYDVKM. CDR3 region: CASSSPTGAIEAFF. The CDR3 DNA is TGTGCCAGCTCATCCCCGACAGGGGCGATTGAAGCTTTCTTT.

The CDR3 loop is CATGGDTQYF. CDR3 nucleotide sequence: TGTGCCACAGGGGGAGATACGCAGTATTTT. The chain recombines TRBV12-3 or TRBV12-4 with TRBJ2-3; TRBD1 aligns across 7 bases. Trimming removed 10 bases from V and 5 bases from J; junction bases left unmatched: 0. This CDR3 is built from 10 residues.

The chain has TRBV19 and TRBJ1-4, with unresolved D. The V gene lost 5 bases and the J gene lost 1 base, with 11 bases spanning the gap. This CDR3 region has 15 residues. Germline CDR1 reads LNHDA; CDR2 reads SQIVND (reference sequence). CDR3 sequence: CASSVSGETNEKLFF. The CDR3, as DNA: TGTGCCAGTAGTGTCTCGGGAGAAACTAATGAAAAACTGTTTTTT.

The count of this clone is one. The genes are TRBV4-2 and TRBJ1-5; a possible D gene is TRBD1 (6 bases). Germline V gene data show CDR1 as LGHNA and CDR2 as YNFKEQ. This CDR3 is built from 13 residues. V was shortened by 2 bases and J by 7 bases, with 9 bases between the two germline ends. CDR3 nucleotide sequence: TGTGCCAGCAGCCAAAACAGGGACCAGCCCCAGCATTTT. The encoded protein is CASSQNRDQPQHF.